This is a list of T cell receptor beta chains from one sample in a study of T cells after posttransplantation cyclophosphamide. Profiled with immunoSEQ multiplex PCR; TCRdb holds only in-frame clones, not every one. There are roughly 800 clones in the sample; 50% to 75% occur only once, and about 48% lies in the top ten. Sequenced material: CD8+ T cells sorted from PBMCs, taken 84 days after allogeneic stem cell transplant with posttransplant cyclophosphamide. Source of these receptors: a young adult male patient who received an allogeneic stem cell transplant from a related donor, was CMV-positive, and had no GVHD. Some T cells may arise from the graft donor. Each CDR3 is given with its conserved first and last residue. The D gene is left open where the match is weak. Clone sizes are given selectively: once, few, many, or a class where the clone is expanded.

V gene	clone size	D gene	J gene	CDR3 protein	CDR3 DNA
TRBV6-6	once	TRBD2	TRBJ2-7	CASMTQRGNYEQYF	TGTGCCAGCATGACCCAGCGGGGGAACTACGAGCAGTACTTC
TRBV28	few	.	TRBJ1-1	CASPTPEAFF	TGTGCCAGTCCCACTCCTGAAGCTTTCTTT
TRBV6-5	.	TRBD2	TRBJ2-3	CASSYVAGVADTQYF	TGTGCCAGCAGTTACGTAGCGGGGGTTGCAGATACGCAGTATTTT
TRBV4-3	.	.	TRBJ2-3	CASSQVGRGTSRGYTQYF	TGCGCCAGCAGCCAAGTAGGTCGGGGAACTAGTCGCGGGTATACGCAGTATTTT
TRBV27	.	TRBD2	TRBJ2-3	CASTLAGGNTDTQYF	TGTGCCAGCACCCTAGCGGGAGGGAACACAGATACGCAGTATTTT
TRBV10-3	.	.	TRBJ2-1	CAISDGSSYNEQFF	TGTGCCATCAGTGATGGGAGCTCCTACAATGAGCAGTTCTTC
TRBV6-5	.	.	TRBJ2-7	CASSYTGTNYEQYF	TGTGCCAGCAGTTATACCGGGACAAACTACGAGCAGTACTTC
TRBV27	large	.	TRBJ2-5	CASSLSGLETQYF	TGTGCCAGCAGTTTATCTGGACTAGAGACCCAGTACTTC
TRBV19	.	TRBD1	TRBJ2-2	CATQTGTDNTGELFF	TGTGCCACCCAGACCGGGACAGATAACACCGGGGAGCTGTTTTTT
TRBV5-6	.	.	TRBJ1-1	CASSFDSRVNTEAFF	TGTGCCAGCAGCTTCGACAGCCGAGTGAACACTGAAGCTTTCTTT
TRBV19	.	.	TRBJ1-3	CASSKPGFSGNTIYF	TGTGCCAGTAGTAAACCGGGTTTCTCTGGAAACACCATATATTTT
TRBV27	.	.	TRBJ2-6	CASSGSRGPGANVLTF	TGTGCCAGCAGCGGATCAAGAGGCCCTGGGGCCAACGTCCTGACTTTC
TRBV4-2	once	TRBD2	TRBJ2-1	CASSQAPGRGTRWDEQFF	TGTGCCAGCAGCCAAGCCCCTGGGAGGGGAACACGGTGGGATGAGCAGTTCTTC
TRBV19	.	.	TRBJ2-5	CASSRSLPETQYF	TGTGCCAGTAGTCGGTCCCTTCCAGAGACCCAGTACTTC
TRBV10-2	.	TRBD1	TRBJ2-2	CASSDKGAGSGELFF	TGCGCCAGCAGTGATAAGGGGGCCGGATCCGGGGAGCTGTTTTTT
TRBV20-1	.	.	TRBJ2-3	CSAKQGTQYF	TGCAGTGCTAAACAGGGTACGCAGTATTTT
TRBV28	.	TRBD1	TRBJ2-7	CASSLYSGGEQYF	TGTGCCAGCAGTTTATATTCAGGGGGCGAGCAGTACTTC
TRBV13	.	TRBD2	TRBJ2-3	CASSAADKLAGRVDTQYF	TGTGCCAGCAGCGCGGCCGACAAACTAGCGGGACGGGTAGATACGCAGTATTTT
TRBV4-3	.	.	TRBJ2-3	CASSWNGLPGDTQYF	TGCGCCAGCAGCTGGAATGGGCTACCTGGGGATACGCAGTATTTT
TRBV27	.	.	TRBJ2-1	CASSLTGRNNEQFF	TGTGCCAGCAGTCTTACGGGGAGAAACAATGAGCAGTTCTTC
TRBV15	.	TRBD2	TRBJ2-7	CATSRGFGTSPYEQYF	TGTGCCACCAGCAGAGGATTTGGGACTAGCCCCTACGAGCAGTACTTC
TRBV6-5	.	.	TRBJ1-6	CASSYSPGSPLHF	TGTGCCAGCAGTTACTCGCCGGGTTCACCCCTCCACTTT
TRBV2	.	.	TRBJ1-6	CASSESEVRYNSPLHF	TGTGCCAGCAGTGAATCGGAGGTCCGCTATAATTCCCCCCTCCACTTT
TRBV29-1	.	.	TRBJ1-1	CSAWTELNTEAFF	TGCAGCGCCTGGACAGAGCTGAACACTGAAGCTTTCTTT
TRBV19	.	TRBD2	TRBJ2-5	CASRGLLAGEETQYF	TGTGCCAGTAGGGGCCTTCTAGCGGGAGAAGAGACCCAGTACTTC
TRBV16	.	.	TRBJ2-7	CASSQSLYEQYF	TGTGCCAGCAGCCAATCTCTGTACGAGCAGTACTTC
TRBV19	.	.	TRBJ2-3	CASTPLGVSTDTQYF	TGTGCCAGTACCCCTTTAGGGGTGAGCACAGATACGCAGTATTTT
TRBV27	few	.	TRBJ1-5	CASSLWQGNQPQHF	TGTGCCAGCAGTTTATGGCAGGGCAATCAGCCCCAGCATTTT
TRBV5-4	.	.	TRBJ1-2	CASSLDSNYGYTF	TGTGCCAGCAGCTTAGACAGCAACTATGGCTACACCTTC